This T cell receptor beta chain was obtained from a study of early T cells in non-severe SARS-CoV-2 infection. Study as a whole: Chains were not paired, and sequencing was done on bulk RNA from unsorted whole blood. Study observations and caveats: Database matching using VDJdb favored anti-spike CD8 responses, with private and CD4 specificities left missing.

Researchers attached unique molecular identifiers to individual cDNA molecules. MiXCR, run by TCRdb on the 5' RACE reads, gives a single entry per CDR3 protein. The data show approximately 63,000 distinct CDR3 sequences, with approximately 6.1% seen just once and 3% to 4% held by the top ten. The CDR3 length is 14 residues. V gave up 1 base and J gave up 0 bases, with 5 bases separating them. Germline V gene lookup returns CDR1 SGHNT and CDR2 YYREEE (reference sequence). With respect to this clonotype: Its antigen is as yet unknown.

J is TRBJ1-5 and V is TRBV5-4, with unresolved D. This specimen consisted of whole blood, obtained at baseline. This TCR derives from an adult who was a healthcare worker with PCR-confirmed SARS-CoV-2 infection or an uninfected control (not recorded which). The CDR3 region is CASSLQNSNQPQHF. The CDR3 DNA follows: TGTGCCAGCAGCTTGCAGAATAGCAATCAGCCCCAGCATTTT.